This T cell receptor (beta chain) came from a study of cytomegalovirus exposure and HLA in healthy donors. The PCR made use of 60 Vbeta and 13 Jbeta primers. Libraries were prepared by immunoSEQ multiplex PCR; TCRdb keeps only in-frame clonotypes and omits some of them. The sample holds more than 95,000 clones, roughly 86% seen once. Each donor's status was that of a healthy bone marrow donor. The V and J ends lost 1 base and 1 base respectively, with 8 bases between them. Germline V gene lookup returns CDR1 SGHNT and CDR2 YENEEA. This CDR3 has 14 amino acids. Sequenced: PBMCs. This rearrangement joins TRBV11-3 to TRBJ2-7; no clear D gene. This sequence originates from a young man in good health and CMV-seronegative. The CDR3 bases are TGTGCCAGCAGCTTAGGCGGCAATTCCTACGAGCAGTACTTC. Translated, it gives CASSLGGNSYEQYF.